This T cell receptor (beta chain) was documented in a study of CD4 T cells in relation to SARS-CoV-2 and coronaviruses. Study-wide background: PBMCs were cultured with antigen for over 8 days before TCR beta sequencing.

The method was immunoSEQ multiplex PCR; TCRdb's version includes in-frame clones alone and lacks a portion of them. The data show fewer than 25,000 clones, roughly 82% seen once. About this clone itself: Its antigen is not identified.

Before the COVID-19 pandemic, during about 2011-2019, CD4+ T cells were taken from unexposed donors. CD4+ T cells were isolated from the cells after more than nine days of culture. PBMCs were plated at about 2 million per well in IL-2-containing medium. With V trimmed by 0 bases and J by 10 bases, 3 bases remained unmatched. CDR3 length: 14 amino acids. Germline CDR1 is SGHKS and CDR2 is YYEKEE (reference sequence). This TCR was recovered from a human donor in good health. Sequencing was carried out using CD4+ T cells from PBMCs, cultured in vitro. The chain recombines TRBV5-5 with TRBJ2-6; 8 positions agree with TRBD1. The CDR3 here is CASSLEGQENVLTF. CDR3 coding DNA: TGTGCCAGCAGCTTGGAGGGACAGGAAAACGTCCTGACTTTC.